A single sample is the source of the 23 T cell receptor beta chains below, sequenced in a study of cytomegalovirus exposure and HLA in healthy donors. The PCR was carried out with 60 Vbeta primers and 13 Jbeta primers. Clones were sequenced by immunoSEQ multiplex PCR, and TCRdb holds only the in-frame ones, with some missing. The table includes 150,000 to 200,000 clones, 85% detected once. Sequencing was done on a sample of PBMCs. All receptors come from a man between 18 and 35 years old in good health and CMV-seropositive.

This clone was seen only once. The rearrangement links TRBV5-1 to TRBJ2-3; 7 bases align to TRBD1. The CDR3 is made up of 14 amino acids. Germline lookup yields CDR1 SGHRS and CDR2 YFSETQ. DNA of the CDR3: TGCTTCAGGGGCAGGGGGACCTTCACAGATACGCAGTATTTT. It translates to CFRGRGTFTDTQYF.

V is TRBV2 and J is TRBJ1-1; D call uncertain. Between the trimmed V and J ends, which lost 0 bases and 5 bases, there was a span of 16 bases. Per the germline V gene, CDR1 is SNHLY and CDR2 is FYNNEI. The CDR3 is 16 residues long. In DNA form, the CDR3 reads TGTGCCAGCAGTGAAGCGCTTCTTGGCGGTGGGACTGAAGCTTTCTTT. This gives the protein CASSEALLGGGTEAFF. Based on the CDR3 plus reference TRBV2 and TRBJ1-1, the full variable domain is EPEVTQTPSHQVTQMGQEVILRCVPISNHLYFYWYRQILGQKVEFLVSFYNNEISEKSEIFDDQFSVERPDGSNFTLKIRSTKLEDSAMYFCASSEALLGGGTEAFFGQGTRLTVV.

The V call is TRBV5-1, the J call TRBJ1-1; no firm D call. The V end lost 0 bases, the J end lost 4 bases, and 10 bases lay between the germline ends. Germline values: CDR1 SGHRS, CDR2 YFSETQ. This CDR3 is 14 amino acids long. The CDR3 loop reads CASSLDGKSTEAFF. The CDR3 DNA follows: TGCGCCAGCAGCTTGGACGGGAAATCCACTGAAGCTTTCTTT. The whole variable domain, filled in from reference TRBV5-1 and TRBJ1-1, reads KAGVTQTPRYLIKTRGQQVTLSCSPISGHRSVSWYQQTPGQGLQFLFEYFSETQRNKGNFPGRFSGRQFSNSRSEMNVSTLELGDSALYLCASSLDGKSTEAFFGQGTRLTVV.

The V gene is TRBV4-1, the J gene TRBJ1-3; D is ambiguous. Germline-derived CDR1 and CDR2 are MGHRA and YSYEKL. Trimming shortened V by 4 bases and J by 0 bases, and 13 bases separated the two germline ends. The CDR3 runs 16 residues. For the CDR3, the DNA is TGCGCCAGCAGCCCAATTCAGGCCAGCTCTGGAAACACCATATATTTT. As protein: CASSPIQASSGNTIYF.

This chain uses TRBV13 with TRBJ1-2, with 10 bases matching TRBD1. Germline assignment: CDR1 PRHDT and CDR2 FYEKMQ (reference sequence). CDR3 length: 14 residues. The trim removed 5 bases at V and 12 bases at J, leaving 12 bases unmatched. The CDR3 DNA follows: TGTGCCAGCAGCCAAACCGGGACAGGGGTTGGGGACACCTTC. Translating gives CASSQTGTGVGDTF. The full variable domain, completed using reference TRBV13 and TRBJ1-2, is AAGVIQSPRHLIKEKRETATLKCYPIPRHDTVYWYQQGPGQDPQFLISFYEKMQSDKGSIPDRFSAQQFSDYHSELNMSSLELGDSALYFCASSQTGTGVGDTFGSGTRLTVV.

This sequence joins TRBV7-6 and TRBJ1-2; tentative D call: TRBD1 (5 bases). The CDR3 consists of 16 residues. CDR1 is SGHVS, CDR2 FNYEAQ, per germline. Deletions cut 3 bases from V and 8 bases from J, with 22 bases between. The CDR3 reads CASSLDPGLPSEGYTF. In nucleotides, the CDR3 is TGTGCCAGCAGCTTGGATCCGGGACTCCCCAGTGAGGGCTACACCTTC.

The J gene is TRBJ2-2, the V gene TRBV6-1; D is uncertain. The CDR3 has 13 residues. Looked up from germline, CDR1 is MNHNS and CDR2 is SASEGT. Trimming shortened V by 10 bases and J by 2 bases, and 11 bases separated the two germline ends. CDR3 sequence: CAIRGANTGELFF. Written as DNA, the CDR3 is TGTGCCATCCGAGGCGCAAACACCGGGGAGCTGTTTTTT.

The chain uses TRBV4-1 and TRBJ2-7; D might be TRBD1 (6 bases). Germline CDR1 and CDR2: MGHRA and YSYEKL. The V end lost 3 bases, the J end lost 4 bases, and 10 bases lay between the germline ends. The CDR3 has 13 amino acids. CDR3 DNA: TGCGCCAGCAGCCAGAGAGGGGGTTACGAGCAGTACTTC. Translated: CASSQRGGYEQYF.

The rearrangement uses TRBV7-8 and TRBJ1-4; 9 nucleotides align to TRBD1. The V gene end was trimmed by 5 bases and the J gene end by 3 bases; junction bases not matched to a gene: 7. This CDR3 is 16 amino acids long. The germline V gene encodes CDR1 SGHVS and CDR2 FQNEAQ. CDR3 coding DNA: TGTGCCAGCAGCGATCCGAACAGGGGGCCTAATGAAAAACTGTTTTTT. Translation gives CASSDPNRGPNEKLFF.

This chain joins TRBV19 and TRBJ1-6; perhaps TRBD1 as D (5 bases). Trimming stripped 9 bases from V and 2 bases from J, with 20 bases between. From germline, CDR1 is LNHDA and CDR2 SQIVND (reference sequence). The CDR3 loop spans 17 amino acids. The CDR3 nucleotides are TGTGCCAGCCCCAGGGAAGCAGGGCCCCCCTATAATTCACCCCTCCACTTT. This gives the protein CASPREAGPPYNSPLHF. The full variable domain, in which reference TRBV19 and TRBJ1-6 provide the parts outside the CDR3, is DGGITQSPKYLFRKEGQNVTLSCEQNLNHDAMYWYRQDPGQGLRLIYYSQIVNDFQKGDIAEGYSVSREKKESFPLTVTSAQKNPTAFYLCASPREAGPPYNSPLHFGNGTRLTVT.

The DNA of the CDR3 is TGTGCCAGCAGCTTTGCAGGGGATGTTGCCTCCTACGAGCAGTACTTC. This gives the protein CASSFAGDVASYEQYF. This chain uses TRBV11-3 with TRBJ2-7, with D tentatively TRBD1 (6 bases). The CDR3 is 16 residues long. Germline loops: CDR1 SGHNT, CDR2 YENEEA. Trimming left V 3 bases short and J 0 bases short, with 15 bases between.

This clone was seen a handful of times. For the CDR3, the DNA is TGTGCCAGCAGTCGGGACAGATATTCACCCCTCCACTTT. Its translation: CASSRDRYSPLHF. The chain joins TRBV6-1 to TRBJ1-6, with 7 bases lining up with TRBD1. Trimming cost V 5 bases and J 8 bases; bases outside gene matches: 3. The CDR3 length is 13 residues. Per germline, CDR1 MNHNS and CDR2 SASEGT.

The CDR3, as DNA: TGTGCCGGTGGACAGGGGTCCTACGAGCAGTACTTC. Translated: CAGGQGSYEQYF. The chain employs TRBV9 and TRBJ2-7; 9 bases align to TRBD1. The junction had 3 bases not matched to a gene; V was cut back by 10 bases and J by 1 base. The CDR3 totals 12 residues. Germline V CDR1 and CDR2: SGDLS, YYNGEE.

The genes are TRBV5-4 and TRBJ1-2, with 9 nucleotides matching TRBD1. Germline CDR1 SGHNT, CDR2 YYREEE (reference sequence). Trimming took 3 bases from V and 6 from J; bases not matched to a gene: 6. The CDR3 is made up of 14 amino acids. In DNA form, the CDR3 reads TGTGCCAGCAGCTCCATCGGGACAGGGAATGGCTACACCTTC. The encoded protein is CASSSIGTGNGYTF. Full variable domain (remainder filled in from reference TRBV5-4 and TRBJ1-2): ETGVTQSPTHLIKTRGQQVTLRCSSQSGHNTVSWYQQALGQGPQFIFQYYREEENGRGNFPPRFSGLQFPNYSSELNVNALELDDSALYLCASSSIGTGNGYTFGSGTRLTVV.

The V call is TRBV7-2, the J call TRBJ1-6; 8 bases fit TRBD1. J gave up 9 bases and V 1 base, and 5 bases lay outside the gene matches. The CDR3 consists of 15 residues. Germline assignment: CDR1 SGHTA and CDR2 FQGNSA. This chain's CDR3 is CASSLVQDRVSPLHF. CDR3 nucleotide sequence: TGTGCCAGCAGCTTAGTGCAGGACAGGGTTTCACCCCTCCACTTT.

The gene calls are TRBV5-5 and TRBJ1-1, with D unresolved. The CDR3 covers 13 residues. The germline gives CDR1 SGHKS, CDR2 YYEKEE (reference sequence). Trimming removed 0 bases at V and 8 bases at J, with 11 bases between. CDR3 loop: CASSLADRLEAFF. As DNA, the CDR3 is TGTGCCAGCAGCTTGGCGGATAGACTAGAAGCTTTCTTT.

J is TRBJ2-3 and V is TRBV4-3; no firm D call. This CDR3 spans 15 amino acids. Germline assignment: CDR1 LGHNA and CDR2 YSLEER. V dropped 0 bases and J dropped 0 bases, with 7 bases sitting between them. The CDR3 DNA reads TGCGCCAGCAGCCAAGACCCCCTTAGCACAGATACGCAGTATTTT. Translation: CASSQDPLSTDTQYF.

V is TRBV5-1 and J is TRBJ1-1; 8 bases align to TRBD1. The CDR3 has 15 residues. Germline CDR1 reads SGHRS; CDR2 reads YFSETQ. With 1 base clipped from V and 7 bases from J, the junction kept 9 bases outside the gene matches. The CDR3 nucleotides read TGCGCCAGCAGCTTGACCGGACAGGGCACGGGTGAAGCTTTCTTT. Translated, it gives CASSLTGQGTGEAFF.

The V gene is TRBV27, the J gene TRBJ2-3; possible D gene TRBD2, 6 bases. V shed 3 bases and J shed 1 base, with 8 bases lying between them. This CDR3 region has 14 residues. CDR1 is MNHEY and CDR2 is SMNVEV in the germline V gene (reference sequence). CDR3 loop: CASSLRGGTDTQYF. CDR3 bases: TGTGCCAGCAGTTTGCGGGGCGGCACAGATACGCAGTATTTT.

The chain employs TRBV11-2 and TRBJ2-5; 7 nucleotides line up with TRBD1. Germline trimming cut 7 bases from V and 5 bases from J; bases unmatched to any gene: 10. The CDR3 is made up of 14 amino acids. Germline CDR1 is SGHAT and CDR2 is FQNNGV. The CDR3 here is CASNDRALLETQYF. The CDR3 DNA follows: TGTGCCAGCAACGACAGGGCCCTCCTGGAGACCCAGTACTTC.

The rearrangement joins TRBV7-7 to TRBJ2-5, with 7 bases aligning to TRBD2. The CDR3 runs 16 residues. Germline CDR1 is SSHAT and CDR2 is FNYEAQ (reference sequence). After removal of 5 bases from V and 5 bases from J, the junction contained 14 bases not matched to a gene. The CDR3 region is CASSPLGGDSGETQYF. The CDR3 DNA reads TGTGCCAGCAGCCCTCTGGGGGGGGACTCGGGGGAGACCCAGTACTTC.

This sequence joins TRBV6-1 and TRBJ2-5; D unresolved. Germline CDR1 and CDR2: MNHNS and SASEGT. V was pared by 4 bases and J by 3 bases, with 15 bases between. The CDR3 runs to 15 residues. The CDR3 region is CASSARWAKEETQYF. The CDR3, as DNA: TGTGCCAGCAGTGCCCGGTGGGCAAAGGAAGAGACCCAGTACTTC.

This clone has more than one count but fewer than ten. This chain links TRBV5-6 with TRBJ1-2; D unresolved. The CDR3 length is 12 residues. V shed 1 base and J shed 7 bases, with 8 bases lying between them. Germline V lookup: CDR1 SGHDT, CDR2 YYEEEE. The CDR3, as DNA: TGTGCCAGCAGCTTGTACGCGGGTGGCTACACCTTC. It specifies CASSLYAGGYTF. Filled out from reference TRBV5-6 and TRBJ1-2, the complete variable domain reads DAGVTQSPTHLIKTRGQQVTLRCSPKSGHDTVSWYQQALGQGPQFIFQYYEEEERQRGNFPDRFSGHQFPNYSSELNVNALLLGDSALYLCASSLYAGGYTFGSGTRLTVV.